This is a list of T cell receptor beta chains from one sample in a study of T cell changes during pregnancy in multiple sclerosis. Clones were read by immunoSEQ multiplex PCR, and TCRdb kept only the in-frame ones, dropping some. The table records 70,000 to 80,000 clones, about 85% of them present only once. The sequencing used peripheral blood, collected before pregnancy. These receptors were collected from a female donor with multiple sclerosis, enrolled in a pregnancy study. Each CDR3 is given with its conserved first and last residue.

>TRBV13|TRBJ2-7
CASSRSPTGFYEQYF
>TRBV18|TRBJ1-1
CASSPEEGATEAFF
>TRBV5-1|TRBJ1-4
CASSWGGVATNEKLFF
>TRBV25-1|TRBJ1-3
CASRSGYSGNTIYF
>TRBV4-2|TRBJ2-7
CASSQDWGRHEQYF
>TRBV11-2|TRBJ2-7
CASSLDPQAVFYEQYF
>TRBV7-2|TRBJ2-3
CASNLGGREADTQYF
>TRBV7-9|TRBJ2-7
CASSPLTTTGPHEQYF
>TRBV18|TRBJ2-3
CASDSGTGADTQYF
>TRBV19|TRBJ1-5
CATGRGQGQPQHF
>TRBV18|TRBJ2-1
CASSPRPDISSYNEQFF
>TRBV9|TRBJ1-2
CASSVAATGGDGYTF
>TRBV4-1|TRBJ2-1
CASSDSWADSYNEQFF
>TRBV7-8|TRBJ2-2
CASSRIVSGDVGELFF
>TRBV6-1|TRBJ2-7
CASSEARWRGAYEQYF
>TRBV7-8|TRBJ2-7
CASSLGLLAGGNEQYF
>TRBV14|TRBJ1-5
CASSRDSAQPQHF
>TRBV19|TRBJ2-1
CASSIGGQIEQFF
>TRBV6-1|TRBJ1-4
CASSEAWTGGAREKLFF
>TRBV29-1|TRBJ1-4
CSARDTTNEKLFF
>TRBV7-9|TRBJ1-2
CASSSNRGRGYGYTF
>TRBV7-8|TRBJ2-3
CASSPSRLAPTTDTQYF
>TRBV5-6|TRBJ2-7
CASSPGLAGAVEQYF
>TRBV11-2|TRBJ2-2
CASSLREGTGELFF
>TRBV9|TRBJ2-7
CASSVVRGSGFGYEQYF